This TCR beta chain was sequenced during a study of blood T cell repertoires in COVID-19. About the study: Specimens from acute and convalescent COVID-19 originated in the United States, Italy and Spain. From T cells, B-cell-depleted T cells, or PBMCs came the material, which was cDNA or gDNA.

V was clipped by 5 bases and J by 7 bases; unmatched bases: 6. Germline V gene lookup returns CDR1 MNHNY and CDR2 SVGAGI (reference sequence). The CDR3 covers 15 residues. Per the original data handling: Reference gene primer amplification gave nucleated cell count estimates. Sequencing was performed with immunoSEQ multiplex PCR; in TCRdb, only in-frame clones are kept and a portion is missing. The V and J calls and clone size come from that table; D and trimming were worked out from the DNA. In the table there are 250,000 to 350,000 clones, approximately 91% of which are singletons. The chain uses TRBV6-6 and TRBJ1-4, with 11 positions matching TRBD1. The receptor was isolated from a woman in her fifties or sixties with acute or convalescent COVID-19. Sequencing was carried out using peripheral blood. CDR3 nucleotides: TGTGCCAGCAGTACTTGGACAGGGGGCGTTGAAAAACTGTTTTTT. This encodes CASSTWTGGVEKLFF.